This TCR beta chain was identified during a study of siplizumab effects on memory and regulatory T cells. Concerning this clone itself: The antigen remains unidentified.

Regarding the study as a whole: Naive T cells seemed more diverse than memory cells; they also seemed major alloresponse contributors.

The V and J ends lost 0 bases and 2 bases respectively, with 13 bases between them. CDR1 WNHNN and CDR2 SYGVQD come from the germline V gene (reference sequence). The CDR3 has 16 residues. Some clones are missing from TCRdb's copy, which holds only in-frame ones; the method was immunoSEQ multiplex PCR. This table has 50,000 to 70,000 clones, around 96% appearing once. The TCR originated in a human donor in good health. The chain employs TRBV10-1 and TRBJ2-5, with D possibly TRBD2 on 6 matching bases. Sample: naive CD8+ T cells sorted from blood. The CDR3, as DNA: TGCGCCAGCAGTGAGTCGGCGGGGACCGATCAAGAGACCCAGTACTTC. It translates to CASSESAGTDQETQYF.